Described below is a single T cell receptor beta chain sequence and its context. A second about 7 to 11 cycle PCR used barcoded and J-beta primers. TCRdb used MiXCR to reprocess the 5' RACE reads, holding one entry per CDR3 protein. The sample has 790,000 or so distinct CDR3 sequences, more than 50% seen once. V lost 6 bases, J lost 8 bases, and 26 bases lay in between. Germline V gene data show CDR1 as LGHNT and CDR2 as FRNRAP. The CDR3 loop spans 17 amino acids. The source of the sample is a study of blood T cells in healthy people across ages. This chain uses TRBV12-5 with TRBJ2-1; possible D gene TRBD2, 7 bases. Specimen: blood. The TCR comes from a man aged 35 to 55 in good health. This CDR3 reads CASGSSWGGARSYEQFF. The CDR3 nucleotides are TGTGCTAGTGGCTCAAGTTGGGGGGGGGCAAGGTCGTATGAGCAGTTCTTC.